This passage covers 29 T cell receptor beta chains from one sample sequenced in a study of blood T cell repertoires in COVID-19 (dated by TCRdb to about 2020). The method was the immunoSEQ multiplex PCR assay. TCRdb retrieved this table from immuneACCESS and kept in-frame rearrangements only. Not all clones are present; in checked studies, unresolved V genes account for under half, and no reason is known for the remainder. Counted in this sample were some 230,000 clones; more than 80% of them appeared once. Around 3.2% of the sample lies in the top ten. Sequenced input: PBMCs or T cells enriched from blood (not recorded which). These TCRs come from a woman aged 18 to 35 in a cohort exposed to, infected with or recovered from COVID-19 (not recorded which).

The J gene is TRBJ2-7, the V gene TRBV5-1; TRBD1 aligns across 9 bases. In germline, CDR1 is SGHRS, CDR2 YFSETQ. This CDR3 contains 13 residues. J lost 7 bases, V lost 0 bases, and 2 bases had no gene match. This CDR3 reads CASSLDRGREQYF. The CDR3 nucleotides read TGCGCCAGCAGCTTGGACAGGGGGCGGGAGCAGTACTTC.

The chain employs TRBV2 and TRBJ1-2, with D unresolved. The CDR3 runs 15 residues. In germline, CDR1 is SNHLY, CDR2 FYNNEI. Trimming removed 7 bases from V and 4 bases from J, with 19 bases in between. CDR3 in amino acids: CASNEASRGGYGYTF. In nucleotides, the CDR3 is TGTGCCAGCAACGAAGCCAGCCGGGGAGGCTATGGCTACACCTTC.

This chain links TRBV2 with TRBJ2-7; a possible D gene is TRBD2 (5 bases). Germline V gene lookup returns CDR1 SNHLY and CDR2 FYNNEI. V was clipped by 8 bases and J by 3 bases, with 20 bases between them. This CDR3 has 15 residues. The CDR3 is CASEVEANGDYEQYF. The CDR3 DNA is TGTGCCAGCGAGGTAGAGGCTAACGGGGACTACGAGCAGTACTTC.

The chain joins TRBV15 to TRBJ1-3, with D possibly matching TRBD1 (5 bases). The CDR3 has 13 residues. Germline lookup yields CDR1 LNHNV and CDR2 YYDKDF (reference sequence). Trimming took off 4 bases at V and 2 bases at J, with 6 bases between the two ends. The chain's CDR3 is CATSMTAGNTIYF. In nucleotides, the CDR3 is TGTGCCACCAGCATGACAGCTGGAAACACCATATATTTT. The full variable domain, in which reference TRBV15 and TRBJ1-3 provide the parts outside the CDR3, is DAMVIQNPRYQVTQFGKPVTLSCSQTLNHNVMYWYQQKSSQAPKLLFHYYDKDFNNEADTPDNFQSRRPNTSFCFLDIRSPGLGDTAMYLCATSMTAGNTIYFGEGSWLTVV.

This chain links TRBV7-3 with TRBJ2-3; D is possibly TRBD2 (6 bases). The CDR3 runs to 15 residues. CDR1 SGHTA and CDR2 FQGTGA come from the germline V gene. The V gene lost 2 bases and the J gene lost 5 bases, with 14 bases spanning the gap. This chain's CDR3 is CASSLSGPGVDTQYF. The CDR3 DNA is TGTGCCAGCAGCTTATCTGGGCCGGGAGTAGATACGCAGTATTTT.

The DNA for the CDR3 is TGTGCCAGCAGCTCGACTAGCGGGTCCTACAATGAGCAGTTCTTC. It encodes CASSSTSGSYNEQFF. The V call is TRBV7-2, the J call TRBJ2-1; 10 bases fit TRBD2. Germline CDR1 SGHTA, CDR2 FQGNSA. The V and J ends lost 4 bases and 1 base, in that order; junction bases with no gene match: 1. The CDR3 consists of 15 residues. The complete variable domain, with remaining parts taken from reference TRBV7-2 and TRBJ2-1, reads GAGVSQSPSNKVTEKGKDVELRCDPISGHTALYWYRQSLGQGLEFLIYFQGNSAPDKSGLPSDRFSAERTGGSVSTLTIQRTQQEDSAVYLCASSSTSGSYNEQFFGPGTRLTVL.

The chain joins TRBV28 to TRBJ1-5; D unclear. Germline V gene lookup returns CDR1 MDHEN and CDR2 SYDVKM. CDR3 size: 16 residues. V lost 8 bases and J lost 0, with 17 bases in between. The CDR3: CASGVAARHSNQPQHF. The CDR3 coding sequence is TGTGCCAGCGGAGTGGCCGCCCGTCATAGCAATCAGCCCCAGCATTTT.

The rearrangement links TRBV28 to TRBJ1-1; D gene unclear. V was cut by 4 bases and J by 4 bases, with 10 bases left in between. This CDR3 comprises 13 residues. The germline gives CDR1 MDHEN, CDR2 SYDVKM. The CDR3 protein is CASSSPGATEAFF. CDR3 coding DNA: TGTGCCAGCAGTTCCCCGGGAGCCACTGAAGCTTTCTTT.

The gene calls are TRBV18 and TRBJ1-5; 8 bases match TRBD1. The CDR3 loop spans 15 amino acids. CDR1 is KGHSH and CDR2 is LQKENI in the germline V gene. Trimming cost V 5 bases and J 5 bases; bases outside gene matches: 8. CDR3 in amino acids: CASSFPGGSDQPQHF. The CDR3 DNA sequence: TGTGCCAGCTCATTCCCAGGGGGCAGTGATCAGCCCCAGCATTTT. The variable domain in full, with the rest retrieved from reference TRBV18 and TRBJ1-5, is NAGVMQNPRHLVRRRGQEARLRCSPMKGHSHVYWYRQLPEEGLKFMVYLQKENIIDESGMPKERFSAEFPKEGPSILRIQQVVRGDSAAYFCASSFPGGSDQPQHFGDGTRLSIL.

The chain combines TRBV4-1 with TRBJ1-2; TRBD1 might be the D (5 bases). CDR1 and CDR2 from the germline V gene are MGHRA and YSYEKL. The CDR3 contains 14 residues. The V gene lost 1 base and the J gene lost 6 bases, with 12 bases spanning the gap. The CDR3, as DNA: TGCGCCAGCAGCCAAGGCCCGACAGAAGATGGCTACACCTTC. This gives the protein CASSQGPTEDGYTF.

The rearrangement links TRBV7-8 to TRBJ2-6; 8 bases align to TRBD2. CDR1 and CDR2 (germline): SGHVS, FQNEAQ. Trimming removed 4 bases from V and 6 bases from J; junction bases left unmatched: 5. This CDR3 is 15 amino acids long. In nucleotides, the CDR3 is TGTGCCAGCAGCTCCGGGGGGGGAGAGGCCAACGTCCTGACTTTC. Its translation: CASSSGGGEANVLTF.

This rearrangement joins TRBV28 to TRBJ1-3; no definite D call. Deletions cut 5 bases from V and 4 bases from J, with 21 bases between. The germline CDR1 and CDR2 sequences are MDHEN and SYDVKM. The CDR3 consists of 17 residues. This CDR3 is CASSTPEPFAAGNTIYF. The DNA of the CDR3 is TGTGCCAGCAGTACCCCCGAGCCTTTTGCGGCCGGAAACACCATATATTTT.

This chain connects TRBV29-1 to TRBJ2-7, with 7 bases fitting TRBD2. V gave up 4 bases and J gave up 2 bases; unmatched junction bases: 2. The CDR3 is 12 amino acids. The germline CDR1 and CDR2 sequences are SQVTM and ANQGSEA. DNA for the CDR3: TGCAGCGTTGTGCGGGAGACCTACGAGCAGTACTTC. Residues: CSVVRETYEQYF.

The chain combines TRBV14 with TRBJ1-6; D is unclear. Germline lookup yields CDR1 SGHDN and CDR2 FVKESK. This CDR3 contains 17 residues. Trimming left V 1 base short and J 9 bases short, with 19 bases between. The CDR3 sequence is CASSQGISGLFGSPLHF. In DNA, the CDR3 is TGTGCCAGCAGCCAAGGGATAAGTGGGCTTTTTGGTTCACCCCTCCACTTT.

This clone was seen once. V is TRBV2 and J is TRBJ2-7, with 8 bases fitting TRBD1. J was trimmed by 5 bases and V by 6 bases; bases with no gene match: 6. The CDR3 is made up of 13 amino acids. Germline V lookup: CDR1 SNHLY, CDR2 FYNNEI. CDR3 bases: TGTGCCAGCAGAGGGACAGGCGTGGACGAGCAGTACTTC. This translates into CASRGTGVDEQYF.

The chain is built from TRBV10-2 and TRBJ1-1; D possibly corresponds to TRBD1 (5 bases). V lost 2 bases and J lost 5, with 6 bases in between. CDR1 is WSHSY, CDR2 SAAADI, per germline. CDR3 length: 12 residues. The CDR3 loop is CASSERGTEAFF. Written as DNA, the CDR3 is TGCGCCAGCAGTGAGAGGGGTACTGAAGCTTTCTTT.

This rearrangement joins TRBV28 to TRBJ2-7, with 11 bases lining up with TRBD1. Germline loops: CDR1 MDHEN, CDR2 SYDVKM. CDR3 length equals 15 residues. Germline trimming cut 5 bases from V and 2 bases from J; bases unmatched to any gene: 5. CDR3 region: CASSAPGQGAYEQYF. CDR3 nucleotides: TGTGCCAGCAGTGCTCCGGGACAGGGGGCCTACGAGCAGTACTTC.

This clone was found once. The chain couples TRBV5-1 to TRBJ2-1; the D is unclear. The V end was cut by 7 bases, the J end by 7 bases, with 12 bases between. There are 12 residues in the CDR3. From germline, CDR1 is SGHRS and CDR2 YFSETQ. CDR3 amino acids: CASLNTGNEQFF. The CDR3 region has the DNA TGCGCCAGCCTCAATACGGGTAATGAGCAGTTCTTC.

This clone was picked up one time. This chain links TRBV19 with TRBJ1-2, with TRBD1 as a possible D gene (6 bases). The CDR3 is 13 amino acids. V lost 3 bases and J lost 6, with 11 bases in between. Per germline, CDR1 LNHDA and CDR2 SQIVND (reference sequence). The CDR3 coding sequence is TGTGCCAGTAGTATGGACAGTAGAGATGGCTACACCTTC. Residues: CASSMDSRDGYTF.

This clone was recorded only once. The chain combines TRBV3-1 (or the pseudogene TRBV3-2) with TRBJ2-3; 9 bases agree with TRBD2. Trimming removed 1 base from V and 3 bases from J; junction bases left unmatched: 5. This CDR3 has 16 amino acids. In germline, CDR1 is LGHDT, CDR2 YNNKEL (reference sequence). The CDR3 protein is CASSQGTSGLTDTQYF. The CDR3, as DNA: TGTGCCAGCAGCCAAGGAACTAGCGGGTTAACAGATACGCAGTATTTT.

This chain links TRBV7-6 with TRBJ2-1; D possibly corresponds to TRBD2 (9 bases). In germline, CDR1 is SGHVS, CDR2 FNYEAQ. This CDR3 comprises 20 residues. Trimming removed 2 bases from V and 8 bases from J, with 31 bases in between. CDR3 nucleotides: TGTGCCAGCAGCTTACCTCAGGGGGCGAAAACGCCGGGACTAGCATATGAGCAGTTCTTC. As protein: CASSLPQGAKTPGLAYEQFF.

This rearrangement joins TRBV30 to TRBJ2-7, with D possibly being TRBD2 (5 bases). CDR1 is GTSNPN, CDR2 SVGIG, per germline (reference sequence). Trimming took off 2 bases at V and 3 bases at J, with 8 bases between the two ends. The CDR3 is 12 amino acids. CDR3 loop: CAWSRGFYEQYF. The CDR3 DNA reads TGTGCCTGGAGTAGAGGGTTCTACGAGCAGTACTTC.

In this sample, this clone turned up once. This chain joins TRBV9 and TRBJ1-1; 7 bases are shared with TRBD1. Per the germline V gene, CDR1 is SGDLS and CDR2 is YYNGEE. This CDR3 is 15 amino acids long. Losses at the gene ends were 3 bases for V and 4 bases for J; bases not matched to a gene: 9. DNA of the CDR3: TGTGCCAGCAGCGCTTTGGGACAGTTGACCACTGAAGCTTTCTTT. Translated, it gives CASSALGQLTTEAFF.

CDR3 DNA: TGTGCCAGCAGTCAACAGGGGGGGTACACCGGGGAGCTGTTTTTT. Amino acid sequence: CASSQQGGYTGELFF. The chain uses TRBV2 and TRBJ2-2; a weak D match, TRBD1 (8 bases). The CDR3 consists of 15 residues. In germline, CDR1 is SNHLY, CDR2 FYNNEI. The ends were cut back, 5 bases at V and 3 bases at J, with 13 bases in the middle.

The rearrangement joins TRBV11-3 to TRBJ1-1, with D maybe TRBD1 (5 bases). V shed 6 bases and J shed 0 bases, with 14 bases lying between them. Germline lookup yields CDR1 SGHNT and CDR2 YENEEA. This CDR3 contains 15 residues. CDR3 sequence: CASRHRLGVNTEAFF. CDR3 bases: TGTGCCAGCAGGCACAGGTTAGGTGTGAACACTGAAGCTTTCTTT.

The gene calls are TRBV6-5 and TRBJ1-4; D is possibly TRBD1 (5 bases). Germline V lookup: CDR1 MNHEY, CDR2 SVGAGI. Trimming took 2 bases from V and 7 from J, leaving 14 bases between them. The CDR3 totals 15 residues. This chain's CDR3 is CASSYGAGWSEKLFF. Here the CDR3 DNA reads TGTGCCAGCAGTTACGGGGCAGGGTGGAGTGAAAAACTGTTTTTT.

This sequence joins TRBV6-2 or TRBV6-3 and TRBJ1-3; possibly TRBD1 for D (6 bases). Trimming took off 0 bases at V and 10 bases at J, with 7 bases between the two ends. CDR3 length: 12 amino acids. CDR1 and CDR2 (germline): MNHEY, SVGEGT. CDR3 residues: CASSYSDSTIYF. The CDR3 region has the DNA TGTGCCAGCAGTTACTCGGACAGTACCATATATTTT.

The chain combines TRBV29-1 with TRBJ2-1, with 7 bases fitting TRBD2. V was clipped by 7 bases and J by 3 bases; unmatched bases: 18. CDR1 and CDR2 from the germline V gene are SQVTM and ANQGSEA. The CDR3 is 17 residues long. DNA of the CDR3: TGCAGCGCCCAACCTCCGCTGTTTAGCGGGCTCTACAATGAGCAGTTCTTC. Protein product: CSAQPPLFSGLYNEQFF.

For this clone: The sample contains more than one DNA sequence encoding this CDR3. The rearrangement uses TRBV7-9 and TRBJ2-3; 11 bases are shared with TRBD2. V dropped 5 bases and J dropped 4; count of bases not matched to a gene: 5. The CDR3 runs to 15 residues. Germline CDR1 is SEHNR and CDR2 is FQNEAQ (reference sequence). The CDR3 DNA sequence: TGTGCCAGCAGCAGGACTAGCGGGTCGGCAGATACGCAGTATTTT. As protein: CASSRTSGSADTQYF.